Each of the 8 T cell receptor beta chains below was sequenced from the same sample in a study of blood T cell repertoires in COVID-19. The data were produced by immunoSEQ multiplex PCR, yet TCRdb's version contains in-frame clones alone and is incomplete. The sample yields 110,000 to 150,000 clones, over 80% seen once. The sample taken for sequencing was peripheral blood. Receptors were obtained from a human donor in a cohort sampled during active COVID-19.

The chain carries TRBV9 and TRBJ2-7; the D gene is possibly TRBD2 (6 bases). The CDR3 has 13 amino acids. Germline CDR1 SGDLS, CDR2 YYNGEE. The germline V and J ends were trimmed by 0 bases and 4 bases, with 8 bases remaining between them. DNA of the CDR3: TGTGCCAGCAGCGTAGAGGGGACTTACGAGCAGTACTTC. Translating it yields CASSVEGTYEQYF. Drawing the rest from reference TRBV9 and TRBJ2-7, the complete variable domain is DSGVTQTPKHLITATGQRVTLRCSPRSGDLSVYWYQQSLDQGLQFLIQYYNGEERAKGNILERFSAQQFPDLHSELNLSSLELGDSALYFCASSVEGTYEQYFGPGTRLTVT.

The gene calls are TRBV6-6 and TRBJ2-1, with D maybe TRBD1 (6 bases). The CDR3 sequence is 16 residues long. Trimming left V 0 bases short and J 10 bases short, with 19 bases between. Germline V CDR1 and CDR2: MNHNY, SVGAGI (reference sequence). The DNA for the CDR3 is TGTGCCAGCAGTTACTCGTTTGGGACCAGCGACAGGGAGCAGTTCTTC. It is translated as CASSYSFGTSDREQFF.

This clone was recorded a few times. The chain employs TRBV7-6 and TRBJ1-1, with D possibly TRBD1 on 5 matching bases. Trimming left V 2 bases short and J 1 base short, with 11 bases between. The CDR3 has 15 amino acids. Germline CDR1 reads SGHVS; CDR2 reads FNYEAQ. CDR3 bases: TGTGCCAGCAGCTTAAGCCAGGGAACGAACACTGAAGCTTTCTTT. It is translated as CASSLSQGTNTEAFF.

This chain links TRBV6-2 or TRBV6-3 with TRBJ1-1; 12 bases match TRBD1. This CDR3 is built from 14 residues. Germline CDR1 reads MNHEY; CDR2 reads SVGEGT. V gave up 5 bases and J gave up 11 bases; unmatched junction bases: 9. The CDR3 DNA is TGTGCCAGCAGTCCCACGGGACAGGGGGCGAGGGCTTTCTTT. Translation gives CASSPTGQGARAFF.

Here the CDR3 DNA reads TGTGCCAGCAGTGAGCGGACAGGGCTCTACGAGCAGTACTTC. Protein sequence: CASSERTGLYEQYF. The chain joins TRBV2 to TRBJ2-7; 8 nucleotides align to TRBD1. The V gene end was trimmed by 3 bases and the J gene end by 3 bases; junction bases not matched to a gene: 4. CDR1 is SNHLY and CDR2 is FYNNEI in the germline V gene. This CDR3 contains 14 residues. The full variable domain, rest sourced from reference TRBV2 and TRBJ2-7, is EPEVTQTPSHQVTQMGQEVILRCVPISNHLYFYWYRQILGQKVEFLVSFYNNEISEKSEIFDDQFSVERPDGSNFTLKIRSTKLEDSAMYFCASSERTGLYEQYFGPGTRLTVT.

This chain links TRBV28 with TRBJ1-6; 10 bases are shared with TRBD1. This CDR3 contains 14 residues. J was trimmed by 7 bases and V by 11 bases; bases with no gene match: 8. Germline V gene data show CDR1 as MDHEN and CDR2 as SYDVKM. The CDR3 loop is CAGRTGQGNSPLHF. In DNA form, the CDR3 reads TGTGCCGGTAGGACGGGACAGGGGAATTCACCCCTCCACTTT.

The CDR3 DNA sequence: TGTGCCAGCAGCTTAAGCGGAGCGGGAGGGCCTAATGAGCAGTTCTTC. Amino acids: CASSLSGAGGPNEQFF. The J gene is TRBJ2-1, the V gene TRBV11-3; 10 positions agree with TRBD2. The CDR3 is 16 amino acids. J was trimmed by 7 bases and V by 2 bases; bases with no gene match: 8. The germline gives CDR1 SGHNT, CDR2 YENEEA.

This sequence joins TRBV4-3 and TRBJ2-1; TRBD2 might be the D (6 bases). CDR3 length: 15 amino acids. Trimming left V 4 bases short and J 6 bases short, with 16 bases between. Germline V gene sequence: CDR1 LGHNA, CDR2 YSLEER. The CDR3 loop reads CASSRLTGTSNEQFF. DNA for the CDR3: TGCGCCAGCAGCCGCCTTACCGGGACTTCCAATGAGCAGTTCTTC.